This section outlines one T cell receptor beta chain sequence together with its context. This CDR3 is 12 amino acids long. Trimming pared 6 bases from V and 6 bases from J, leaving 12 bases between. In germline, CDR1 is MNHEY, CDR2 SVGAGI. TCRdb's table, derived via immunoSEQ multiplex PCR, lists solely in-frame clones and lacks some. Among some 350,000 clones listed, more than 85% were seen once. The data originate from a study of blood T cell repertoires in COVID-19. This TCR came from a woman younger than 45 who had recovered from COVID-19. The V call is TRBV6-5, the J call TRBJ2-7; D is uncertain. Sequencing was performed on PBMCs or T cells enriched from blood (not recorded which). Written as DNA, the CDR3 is TGTGCCAGCAGGAGAGACTGGGTCGAGCAGTACTTC. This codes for CASRRDWVEQYF.